This record concerns one T cell receptor beta chain sequence. As yet, its antigen is unknown. CDR3 length: 15 amino acids. Trimming cost V 4 bases and J 1 base, with 10 bases left between them. The germline V gene has CDR1 MNHEY and CDR2 SVGAGI. The record originates from a study of cytomegalovirus exposure and HLA in healthy donors. Findings and caveats of the study: A further, later analysis showed that HLA-associated TCR beta chains (compared with equally common others) were more clonally expanded.

13 Jbeta primers and 60 Vbeta primers were used for the PCR. Some clones are missing from TCRdb's copy, which holds only in-frame ones; the method was immunoSEQ multiplex PCR. The data contain 95,000 to 150,000 clones, roughly 80% of them singletons. This receptor was identified in a man aged 55 to 69 in good health and CMV-seropositive. This chain joins TRBV6-5 and TRBJ2-2; D is perhaps TRBD2 (5 bases). Sequenced input: PBMCs. CDR3 loop: CASSSRVMNTGELFF. In DNA, the CDR3 is TGTGCCAGCAGTTCGCGGGTCATGAACACCGGGGAGCTGTTTTTT.